In this sample, the clone carrying this TCR beta chain turned up once. What it recognizes is unknown. This record comes from a study of T cell responses to AZD1222 COVID-19 vaccine. Overall study findings and caveats: Within unmutated variant regions lay the reported targets of nearly half of spike-specific TCRs.

The table came from immunoSEQ multiplex PCR; TCRdb's copy has only in-frame clones and leaves some out. The table includes roughly 60,000 clones, approximately 80% detected once. The germline V gene encodes CDR1 MDHEN and CDR2 SYDVKM. Germline trimming cut 11 bases from V and 2 bases from J; bases unmatched to any gene: 1. The CDR3 contains 11 residues. This clonotype was obtained from an adult who received the AZD1222 COVID-19 vaccine. This sequence joins TRBV28 and TRBJ1-2; 8 bases align to TRBD1. The sequences come from peripheral blood, collected 28 days after the second AZD1222 dose. The CDR3 region is CAGQGNYGYTF. CDR3 nucleotides: TGTGCCGGACAGGGCAACTATGGCTACACCTTC.